Below are 2 T cell receptor beta chains sequenced from a single sample in a study of CD4 and CD8 cells across lung adenocarcinoma regions. Each CDR3 protein is one row after TCRdb ran MiXCR on the PCR reads. The data contain over 15,000 distinct CDR3 sequences, around 56% of them singletons. Sample: CD8+ T cells from the center of a lung tumor. The receptors were gathered from a female donor with lung adenocarcinoma. The CD4 and CD8 labels of this study may be unreliable.

The chain recombines TRBV6-1 with TRBJ2-5; 14 bases map to TRBD2. The J segment lost 5 bases and the V segment lost 4 bases, leaving 6 bases of the junction unmatched. CDR1 MNHNS and CDR2 SASEGT come from the germline V gene. The CDR3 totals 16 residues. This CDR3 is CASSVGLAGDRETQYF. CDR3 nucleotides: TGTGCCAGCAGTGTGGGACTAGCGGGAGACCGGGAGACCCAGTACTTC.

The sample holds a few counts of this clonotype. This chain joins TRBV10-1 and TRBJ2-1; 9 bases map to TRBD2. Trimming cost V 8 bases and J 7 bases; bases outside gene matches: 12. Germline assignment: CDR1 WNHNN and CDR2 SYGVQD (reference sequence). The CDR3 extends over 15 amino acids. In DNA, the CDR3 is TGCGCCAGCTGGAGGAGGCGGGAGGGCCGGAATGAGCAGTTCTTC. Translated: CASWRRREGRNEQFF.